This TCR beta chain stems from a study of T-cell reconstitution after alpha-beta-depleted transplantation in children. The CDR3 sequence is 12 residues long. Germline values: CDR1 SGHAT, CDR2 FQNNGV. To note about this clonotype: An end of the junction differs from the germline gene, which may be a read error.

TCRbeta library construction was performed incorporating unique molecular identifiers. TCRdb itself ran the PCR reads through MiXCR, one entry per CDR3 protein. The data show hundreds of thousands of distinct CDR3 sequences, roughly 24% seen once. The rearrangement uses TRBV11-2 and TRBJ2-7, with D unresolved. The sample in question was PBMCs, obtained before TCRalphabeta/CD19-depleted stem cell transplant. The clonotype was recovered from a girl aged 2-10 years with Fanconi anemia, due to receive a stem cell transplant. The CDR3 sequence: CASSLGTLRTDF. CDR3 DNA sequence: TGTGCCAGCAGCTTAGGAACCCTCAGGACGGACTTC. Full variable domain (rest looked up from reference TRBV11-2 and TRBJ2-7): EAGVAQSPRYKIIEKRQSVAFWCNPISGHATLYWYQQILGQGPKLLIQFQNNGVVDDSQLPKDRFSAERLKGVDSTLKIQPAKLEDSAVYLCASSLGTLRTDFGPGTRLTVT.